The 8 T cell receptor beta chains reported below all come from one sample, sequenced in a study of cytomegalovirus exposure and HLA in healthy donors. With 60 Vbeta and 13 Jbeta primers, the PCR was carried out. The table came from immunoSEQ multiplex PCR; TCRdb's copy has only in-frame clones and leaves some out. The data contain around 130,000 clones, approximately 91% of them singletons. The sample consisted of PBMCs. The receptors come from a woman aged 40 to 50 in good health and CMV-seronegative.

This sequence joins TRBV5-5 and TRBJ1-2, with 7 bases that match TRBD1. V lost 4 bases and J lost 2; bases outside the gene matches: 5. The CDR3 length is 14 residues. CDR1 is SGHKS, CDR2 YYEKEE, per germline (reference sequence). In DNA form, the CDR3 reads TGTGCCAGCAGCATGGCGACAGGGAACTATGGCTACACCTTC. Translating it yields CASSMATGNYGYTF.

This clone was counted a single time. CDR3 sequence: CASSLLERDGTEAFF. The CDR3 DNA follows: TGTGCCAGCAGCTTGCTCGAGCGGGACGGCACTGAAGCTTTCTTT. The chain uses TRBV11-3 and TRBJ1-1; a weak D match, TRBD1 (5 bases). V was shortened by 3 bases and J by 4 bases, with 15 bases between the two germline ends. This CDR3 contains 15 residues. Germline lookup yields CDR1 SGHNT and CDR2 YENEEA.

The genes are TRBV7-8 and TRBJ1-2, with 9 bases matching TRBD1. The CDR3 loop spans 14 amino acids. The V and J ends lost 5 bases and 8 bases, in that order; junction bases with no gene match: 9. Per the germline V gene, CDR1 is SGHVS and CDR2 is FQNEAQ. As DNA, the CDR3 is TGTGCCAGCAGCACCGCCGGGACAGGGAGCGGCTACACCTTC. Its protein is CASSTAGTGSGYTF.

V usage is TRBV14 and J usage is TRBJ2-3, with D unclear. Trimming cost V 2 bases and J 4 bases, with 4 bases left between them. Germline CDR1 is SGHDN and CDR2 is FVKESK. The CDR3 is 12 residues long. The CDR3 DNA is TGTGCCAGCAGCCAACTCGCAGATACGCAGTATTTT. Its translation: CASSQLADTQYF.

This chain links TRBV11-2 with TRBJ2-5; 9 nucleotides agree with TRBD2. This CDR3 is 15 amino acids long. The V and J ends lost 2 bases and 5 bases, in that order; junction bases with no gene match: 6. Germline V gene sequence: CDR1 SGHAT, CDR2 FQNNGV. The CDR3 loop is CASSLPSGTSETQYF. The CDR3 DNA is TGTGCCAGCAGCTTACCTTCAGGGACTAGCGAGACCCAGTACTTC.

This chain links TRBV7-9 with TRBJ2-1; TRBD2 might be the D (6 bases). Germline V gives CDR1 SEHNR, CDR2 FQNEAQ (reference sequence). This CDR3 has 13 amino acids. Trimming pared 8 bases from V and 5 bases from J, leaving 13 bases between. CDR3 amino acids: CASAPGLHNEQFF. The CDR3 coding sequence is TGTGCCAGCGCCCCGGGACTCCACAATGAGCAGTTCTTC.

CDR3 nucleotide sequence: TGTGCCAGCGGGACTAGCGGGAGCTACGAGCAGTACTTC. Its protein is CASGTSGSYEQYF. This chain connects TRBV28 to TRBJ2-7; TRBD2 matches 14 bases. The CDR3 is 13 amino acids. The ends lost 8 bases at V and 3 bases at J; junction bases unmatched: 0. The V gene's germline CDR1 is MDHEN and CDR2 SYDVKM.

The chain is built from TRBV11-3 and TRBJ2-1; 15 nucleotides align to TRBD2. Looked up from germline, CDR1 is SGHNT and CDR2 is YENEEA. This CDR3 contains 16 residues. V lost 2 bases and J lost 12; bases outside the gene matches: 8. The CDR3 sequence is CASSLRGLAGGYGQFF. CDR3 nucleotide sequence: TGTGCCAGCAGCTTACGGGGACTAGCGGGAGGTTACGGGCAGTTCTTC.